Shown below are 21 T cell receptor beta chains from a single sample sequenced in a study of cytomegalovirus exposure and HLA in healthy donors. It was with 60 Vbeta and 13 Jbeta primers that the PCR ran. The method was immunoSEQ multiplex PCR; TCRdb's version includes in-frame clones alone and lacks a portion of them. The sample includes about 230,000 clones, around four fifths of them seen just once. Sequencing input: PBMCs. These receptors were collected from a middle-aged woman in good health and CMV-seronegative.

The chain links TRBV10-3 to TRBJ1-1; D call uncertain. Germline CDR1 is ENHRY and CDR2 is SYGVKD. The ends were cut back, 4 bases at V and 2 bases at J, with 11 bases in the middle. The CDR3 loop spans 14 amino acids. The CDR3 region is CAISGYEGNTEAFF. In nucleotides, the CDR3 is TGTGCCATCAGTGGGTATGAGGGAAACACTGAAGCTTTCTTT.

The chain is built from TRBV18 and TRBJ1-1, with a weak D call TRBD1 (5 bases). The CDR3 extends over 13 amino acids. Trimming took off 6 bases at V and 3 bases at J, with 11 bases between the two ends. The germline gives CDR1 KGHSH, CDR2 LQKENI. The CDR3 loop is CASSHGGDTEAFF. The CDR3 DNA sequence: TGTGCCAGCTCCCACGGGGGGGACACTGAAGCTTTCTTT.

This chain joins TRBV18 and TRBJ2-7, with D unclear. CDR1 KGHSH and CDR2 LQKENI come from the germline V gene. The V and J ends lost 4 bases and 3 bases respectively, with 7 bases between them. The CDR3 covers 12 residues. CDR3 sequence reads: CASSLPGYEQYF. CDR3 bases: TGTGCCAGCTCACTCCCCGGCTACGAGCAGTACTTC.

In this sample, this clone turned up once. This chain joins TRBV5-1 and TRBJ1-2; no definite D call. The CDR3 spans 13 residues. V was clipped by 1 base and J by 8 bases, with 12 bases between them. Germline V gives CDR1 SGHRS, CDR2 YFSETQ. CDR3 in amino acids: CASSLHDSGGYTF. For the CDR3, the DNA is TGCGCCAGCAGCTTGCATGACTCTGGGGGCTACACCTTC.

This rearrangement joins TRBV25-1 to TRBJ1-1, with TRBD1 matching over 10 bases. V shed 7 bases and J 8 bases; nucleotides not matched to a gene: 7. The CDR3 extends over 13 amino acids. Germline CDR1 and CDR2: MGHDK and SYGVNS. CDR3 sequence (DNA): TGTGCCAGCACCGGGACAGGGGCTGCAGAAGCTTTCTTT. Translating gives CASTGTGAAEAFF.

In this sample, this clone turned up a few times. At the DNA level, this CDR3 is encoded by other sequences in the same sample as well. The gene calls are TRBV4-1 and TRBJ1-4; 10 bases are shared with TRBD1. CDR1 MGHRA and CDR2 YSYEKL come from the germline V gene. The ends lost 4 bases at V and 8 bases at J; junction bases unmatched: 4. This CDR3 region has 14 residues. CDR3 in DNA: TGCGCCAGCAGCCGAGGACAGGGGGGCGAAAAACTGTTTTTT. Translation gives CASSRGQGGEKLFF.

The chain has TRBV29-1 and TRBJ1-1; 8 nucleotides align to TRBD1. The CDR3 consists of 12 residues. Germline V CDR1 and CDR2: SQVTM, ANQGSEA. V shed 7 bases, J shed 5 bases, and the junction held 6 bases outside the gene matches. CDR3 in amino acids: CSAGQGWTEAFF. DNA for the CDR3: TGCAGCGCTGGACAGGGTTGGACTGAAGCTTTCTTT.

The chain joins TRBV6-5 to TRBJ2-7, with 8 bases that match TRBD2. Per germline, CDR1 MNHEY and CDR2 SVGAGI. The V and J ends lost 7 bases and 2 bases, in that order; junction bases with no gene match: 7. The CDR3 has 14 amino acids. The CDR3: CASTPGGVPYEQYF. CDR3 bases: TGTGCCAGCACCCCGGGGGGGGTCCCCTACGAGCAGTACTTC.

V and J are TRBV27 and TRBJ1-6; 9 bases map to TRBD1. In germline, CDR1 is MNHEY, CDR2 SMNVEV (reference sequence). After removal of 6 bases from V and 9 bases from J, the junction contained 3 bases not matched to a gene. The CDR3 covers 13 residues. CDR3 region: CASRRTGASPLHF. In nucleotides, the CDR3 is TGTGCCAGCAGAAGGACAGGGGCTTCACCCCTCCACTTT.

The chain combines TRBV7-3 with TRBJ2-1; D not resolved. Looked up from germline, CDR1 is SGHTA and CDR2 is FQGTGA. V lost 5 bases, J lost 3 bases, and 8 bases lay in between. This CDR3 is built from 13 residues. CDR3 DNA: TGTGCCAGCAGCAAAGACAACTACAATGAGCAGTTCTTC. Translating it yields CASSKDNYNEQFF.

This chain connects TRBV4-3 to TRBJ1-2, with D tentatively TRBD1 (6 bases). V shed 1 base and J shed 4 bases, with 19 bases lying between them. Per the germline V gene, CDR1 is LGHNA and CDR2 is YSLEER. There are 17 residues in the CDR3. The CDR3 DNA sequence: TGCGCCAGCAGCCAAGTAAGGGGGGGCAGAGAATTCTATGGCTACACCTTC. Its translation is CASSQVRGGREFYGYTF.

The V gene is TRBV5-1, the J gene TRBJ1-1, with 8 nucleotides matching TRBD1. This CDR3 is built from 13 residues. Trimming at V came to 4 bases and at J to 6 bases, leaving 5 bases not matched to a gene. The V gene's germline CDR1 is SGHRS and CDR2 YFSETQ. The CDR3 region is CASSIGQGPEAFF. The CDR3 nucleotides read TGCGCCAGCAGCATCGGACAGGGCCCTGAAGCTTTCTTT.

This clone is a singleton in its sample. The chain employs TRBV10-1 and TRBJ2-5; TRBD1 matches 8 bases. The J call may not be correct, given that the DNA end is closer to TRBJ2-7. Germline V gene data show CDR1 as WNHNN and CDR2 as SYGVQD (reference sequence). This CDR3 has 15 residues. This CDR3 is CASSETTGGVYEQYF. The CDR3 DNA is TGCGCCAGCAGTGAGACAACAGGGGGAGTCTACGAGCAGTACTTC.

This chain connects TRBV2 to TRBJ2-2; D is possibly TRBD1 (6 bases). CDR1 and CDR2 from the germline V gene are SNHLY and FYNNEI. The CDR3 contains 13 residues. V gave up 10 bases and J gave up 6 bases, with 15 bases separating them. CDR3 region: CAIQLQGPGELFF. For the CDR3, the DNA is TGTGCCATCCAACTACAGGGTCCCGGGGAGCTGTTTTTT.

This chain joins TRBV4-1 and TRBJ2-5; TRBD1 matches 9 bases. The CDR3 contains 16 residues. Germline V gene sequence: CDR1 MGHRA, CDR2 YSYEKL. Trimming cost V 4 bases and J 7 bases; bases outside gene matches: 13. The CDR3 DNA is TGCGCCAGCAGCCCTGAGGGACAGGGATCGGGTGCGACCCAGTACTTC. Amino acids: CASSPEGQGSGATQYF.

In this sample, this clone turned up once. This CDR3 reads CAWSVQLTLGTGYNSPLHF. The CDR3, as DNA: TGTGCCTGGAGTGTACAGCTCACTCTAGGGACAGGGTATAATTCACCCCTCCACTTT. This chain links TRBV30 with TRBJ1-6; 9 bases match TRBD1. V shed 0 bases, J shed 4 bases, and the junction held 13 bases outside the gene matches. The CDR3 has 19 amino acids. Looked up from germline, CDR1 is GTSNPN and CDR2 is SVGIG (reference sequence). Variable domain in full (rest from reference TRBV30 and TRBJ1-6): SQTIHQWPATLVQPVGSPLSLECTVEGTSNPNLYWYRQAAGRGLQLLFYSVGIGQISSEVPQNLSASRPQDRQFILSSKKLLLSDSGFYLCAWSVQLTLGTGYNSPLHFGNGTRLTVT.

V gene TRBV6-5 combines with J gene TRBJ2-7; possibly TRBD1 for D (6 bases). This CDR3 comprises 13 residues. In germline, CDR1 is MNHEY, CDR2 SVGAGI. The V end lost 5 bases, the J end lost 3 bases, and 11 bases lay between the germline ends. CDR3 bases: TGTGCCAGCAGTGTTGAGACAGGCTACGAGCAGTACTTC. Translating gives CASSVETGYEQYF.

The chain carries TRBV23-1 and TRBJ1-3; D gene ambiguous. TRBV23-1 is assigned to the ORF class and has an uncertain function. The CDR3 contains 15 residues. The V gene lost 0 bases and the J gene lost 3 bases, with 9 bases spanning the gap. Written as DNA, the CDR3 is TGCGCCAGCAGTCAATCGCGGGCAGTTGGAAACACCATATATTTT. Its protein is CASSQSRAVGNTIYF.

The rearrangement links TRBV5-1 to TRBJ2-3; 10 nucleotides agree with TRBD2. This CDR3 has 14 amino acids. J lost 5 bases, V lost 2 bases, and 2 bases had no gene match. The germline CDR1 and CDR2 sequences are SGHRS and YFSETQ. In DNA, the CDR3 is TGCGCCAGCAGCTTTACTAGCGGGGAAGATACGCAGTATTTT. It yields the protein CASSFTSGEDTQYF.

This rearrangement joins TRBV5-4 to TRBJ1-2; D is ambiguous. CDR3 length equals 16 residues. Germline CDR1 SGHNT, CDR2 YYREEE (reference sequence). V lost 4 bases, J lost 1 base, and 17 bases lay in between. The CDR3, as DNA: TGTGCCAGCAGCACCTATGATCGGGGTTTTAACTATGGCTACACCTTC. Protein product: CASSTYDRGFNYGYTF.

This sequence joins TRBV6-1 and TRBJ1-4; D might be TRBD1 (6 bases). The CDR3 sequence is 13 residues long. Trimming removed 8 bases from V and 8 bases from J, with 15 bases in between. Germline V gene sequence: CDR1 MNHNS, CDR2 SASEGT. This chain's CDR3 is CASSDSIGEKLFF. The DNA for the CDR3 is TGTGCCAGCTCGGACAGCATTGGAGAAAAACTGTTTTTT.